This T cell receptor (beta chain) was captured in a study of blood T cell repertoires in COVID-19. The germline CDR1 and CDR2 sequences are SGHDN and FVKESK. This CDR3 region has 13 residues. Trimming removed 4 bases from V and 11 bases from J, with 15 bases in between. Assay used: immunoSEQ multiplex PCR; TCRdb lists only in-frame clones, some missing. The table records around 150,000 clones, around 87% of them present only once. This clonotype was sampled from a woman aged 55 to 70 with active or convalescent COVID-19. This chain links TRBV14 with TRBJ2-4; TRBD2 is a possible D gene (7 bases). Sequencing was carried out using peripheral blood. CDR3 nucleotides: TGTGCCAGCAGCCCGGTGAGGGGGGGAGTTCAGTACTTC. This gives the protein CASSPVRGGVQYF.